These 30 T cell receptor beta chains came from one sample sequenced in a study of Ad26.COV2.S vaccination and SARS-CoV-2 variants. Some clones are missing from TCRdb's copy, which holds only in-frame ones; the method was immunoSEQ multiplex PCR. The table includes 350,000 to 600,000 clones, about nine tenths detected once. Regarding treatment: around 19 received Ad26.COV2.S at low or high dose, single or two shots; about 5 received placebo; per-sample allocation not given. Samples were taken on day 63 after the first vaccine or placebo injection. Material: peripheral blood, obtained in a trial of Ad26.COV2.S vaccine versus placebo. The source of these receptors is a person between 18 and 65 years old who received the Ad26.COV2.S COVID-19 vaccine or a placebo.

This clone was recorded only once. The chain employs TRBV27 and TRBJ2-1; D gene uncertain. Trimming took 3 bases from V and 9 from J, leaving 12 bases between them. This CDR3 spans 13 amino acids. The germline V gene encodes CDR1 MNHEY and CDR2 SMNVEV (reference sequence). CDR3 in amino acids: CASSFWQSGEQFF. CDR3 sequence (DNA): TGTGCCAGCAGTTTTTGGCAGTCAGGTGAGCAGTTCTTC.

The rearrangement joins TRBV3-1 (or the pseudogene TRBV3-2) to TRBJ2-5; no definite D call. The V end was cut by 4 bases, the J end by 3 bases, with 15 bases between. CDR1 and CDR2 from the germline V gene are LGHDT and YNNKEL (reference sequence). The CDR3 has 15 residues. The CDR3 DNA sequence: TGTGCCAGCAGCCCCGTAGGGTTACTGAAAGAGACCCAGTACTTC. Amino acid sequence: CASSPVGLLKETQYF.

This chain uses TRBV28 with TRBJ2-7; D might be TRBD1 or TRBD2, each matching 5 bases. V was clipped by 7 bases and J by 1 base, with 14 bases between them. CDR1 is MDHEN, CDR2 SYDVKM, per germline. This CDR3 has 14 amino acids. Written as DNA, the CDR3 is TGTGCCAGCAAGGGGCCGGGATCGTCCTACGAGCAGTACTTC. Translation: CASKGPGSSYEQYF.

The chain has TRBV28 and TRBJ2-7; D is unclear. CDR1 is MDHEN and CDR2 is SYDVKM in the germline V gene. CDR3 length: 14 residues. V was clipped by 2 bases and J by 3 bases, with 11 bases between them. The CDR3 DNA reads as TGTGCCAGCAGTTTAGTAGGACGCAGCTACGAGCAGTACTTC. It is translated as CASSLVGRSYEQYF.

A single count supports this clone. The genes are TRBV30 and TRBJ2-5; tentatively, D is TRBD1 (7 bases). Germline-derived CDR1 and CDR2 are GTSNPN and SVGIG (reference sequence). Trimming stripped 5 bases from V and 5 bases from J, with 12 bases between. The CDR3 sequence is 12 residues long. The CDR3 DNA is TGTGCCTGGGGAGGGGGCGGTGAGACCCAGTACTTC. Protein product: CAWGGGGETQYF.

The chain couples TRBV30 to TRBJ1-2, with D possibly matching TRBD1 (5 bases). Deletions cut 2 bases from V and 4 bases from J, with 11 bases between. CDR3 size: 13 residues. Germline CDR1 reads GTSNPN; CDR2 reads SVGIG (reference sequence). In DNA, the CDR3 is TGTGCCTGGAGTAAGGGGACTTTCTATGGCTACACCTTC. Protein sequence: CAWSKGTFYGYTF.

This chain joins TRBV6-5 and TRBJ2-5; the D gene is possibly TRBD2 (5 bases). Germline CDR1 MNHEY, CDR2 SVGAGI. The germline V and J ends were trimmed by 10 bases and 4 bases, with 13 bases remaining between them. The CDR3 runs to 12 residues. CDR3 region: CATRGGGETQYF. The CDR3 DNA follows: TGTGCCACCAGAGGTGGAGGAGAGACCCAGTACTTC.

This chain connects TRBV29-1 to TRBJ2-1, with 10 nucleotides matching TRBD2. Germline CDR1 is SQVTM and CDR2 is ANQGSEA. There are 16 residues in the CDR3. V shed 1 base and J 5 bases; nucleotides not matched to a gene: 8. The CDR3 loop reads CSVEAVRTSGDNEQFF. In nucleotides, the CDR3 is TGCAGCGTTGAAGCGGTAAGGACTAGCGGTGACAATGAGCAGTTCTTC.

The rearrangement joins TRBV29-1 to TRBJ1-4, with 10 bases that match TRBD1. The germline V gene has CDR1 SQVTM and CDR2 ANQGSEA. V was clipped by 4 bases and J by 5 bases; unmatched bases: 4. This CDR3 contains 14 residues. The CDR3 DNA reads TGCAGCGTTGTTGACAGGGGGCAAAATGAAAAACTGTTTTTT. Its protein product is CSVVDRGQNEKLFF. Full variable domain (missing parts from reference TRBV29-1 and TRBJ1-4): SAVISQKPSRDICQRGTSLTIQCQVDSQVTMMFWYRQQPGQSLTLIATANQGSEATYESGFVIDKFPISRPNLTFSTLTVSNMSPEDSSIYLCSVVDRGQNEKLFFGSGTQLSVL.

V is TRBV10-3 and J is TRBJ1-2, with 7 positions matching TRBD1. CDR1 and CDR2 from the germline V gene are ENHRY and SYGVKD. This CDR3 spans 14 amino acids. The J segment lost 9 bases and the V segment lost 6 bases, leaving 13 bases of the junction unmatched. The CDR3 nucleotides are TGTGCCATCAGCGCCGAGGGGGCGGCTGTCAGCTACACCTTC. As protein: CAISAEGAAVSYTF.

The CDR3 bases are TGTGCCAGCAGCTTAGTTACGGCCTCCGAGCAGTACTTC. Its protein product is CASSLVTASEQYF. This chain joins TRBV7-9 and TRBJ2-7; the D is unclear. V was trimmed by 1 base and J by 6 bases, leaving 10 bases between them. The CDR3 covers 13 residues. Germline V gene lookup returns CDR1 SEHNR and CDR2 FQNEAQ (reference sequence).

The chain uses TRBV30 and TRBJ2-6, with 9 bases that match TRBD1. Unmatched junction bases numbered 4, after V lost 3 bases and J lost 4 bases. Looked up from germline, CDR1 is GTSNPN and CDR2 is SVGIG (reference sequence). The CDR3 has 15 amino acids. CDR3 protein: CAWSRDRAGANVLTF. The CDR3 DNA sequence: TGTGCCTGGAGCCGGGACAGGGCCGGGGCCAACGTCCTGACTTTC.

CDR3 in amino acids: CASSSRGGPAEAFF. In nucleotides, the CDR3 is TGTGCCAGCAGTTCCCGGGGGGGCCCCGCCGAAGCTTTCTTT. V and J are TRBV6-6 and TRBJ1-1; maybe TRBD1 (6 bases). CDR3 length: 14 amino acids. Germline CDR1 and CDR2: MNHNY and SVGAGI (reference sequence). The V end was cut by 4 bases, the J end by 8 bases, with 17 bases between.

The chain is built from TRBV7-8 and TRBJ1-2; perhaps TRBD1 as D (5 bases). Germline V gene data show CDR1 as SGHVS and CDR2 as FQNEAQ. There are 15 residues in the CDR3. Trimming cost V 7 bases and J 0 bases, with 15 bases left between them. In DNA form, the CDR3 reads TGTGCCAGCACCCTTAGGGGACCGCCTAACTATGGCTACACCTTC. It translates to CASTLRGPPNYGYTF.

This chain connects TRBV6-5 to TRBJ2-7; TRBD2 agrees at 8 bases. V lost 2 bases to trimming and J lost 2 bases; unmatched junction nucleotides: 8. The CDR3 is 16 residues long. Per germline, CDR1 MNHEY and CDR2 SVGAGI. The CDR3 sequence: CASSYPPGGQTYEQYF. CDR3 sequence (DNA): TGTGCCAGCAGTTACCCGCCGGGGGGGCAAACCTACGAGCAGTACTTC.

The V call is TRBV10-3, the J call TRBJ1-1; 10 positions match TRBD1. The germline V gene encodes CDR1 ENHRY and CDR2 SYGVKD. This CDR3 contains 15 residues. With V trimmed by 8 bases and J by 3 bases, 9 bases remained unmatched. The CDR3 nucleotides read TGTGCCATCCGGGGACAGGGGAATTCGGACACTGAAGCTTTCTTT. Its translation is CAIRGQGNSDTEAFF.

The chain links TRBV6-2 or TRBV6-3 to TRBJ1-6, with no clear D. Germline loops: CDR1 MNHEY, CDR2 SVGEGT. This CDR3 region has 17 residues. V lost 5 bases to trimming and J lost 0 bases, with 14 bases between them. The CDR3 bases are TGTGCCAGCAGTCATGCGGACCCATACTCCTATAATTCACCCCTCCACTTT. Protein product: CASSHADPYSYNSPLHF.

The chain employs TRBV7-8 and TRBJ2-7, with TRBD1 matching 9 bases. V shed 4 bases and J 3 bases; nucleotides not matched to a gene: 10. Germline V lookup: CDR1 SGHVS, CDR2 FQNEAQ. The CDR3 runs to 16 residues. This chain's CDR3 is CASSSVIGTGSYEQYF. The DNA of the CDR3 is TGTGCCAGCAGCTCAGTGATCGGGACAGGGAGCTACGAGCAGTACTTC. Using reference TRBV7-8 and TRBJ2-7 for the parts outside the CDR3, the full variable domain is GAGVSQSPRYKVAKRGQDVALRCDPISGHVSLFWYQQALGQGPEFLTYFQNEAQLDKSGLPSDRFFAERPEGSVSTLKIQRTQQEDSAVYLCASSSVIGTGSYEQYFGPGTRLTVT.

The rearrangement uses TRBV2 and TRBJ1-6, with 7 bases matching TRBD1. This CDR3 has 15 amino acids. The ends lost 7 bases at V and 7 bases at J; junction bases unmatched: 10. CDR1 and CDR2 (germline): SNHLY, FYNNEI. The chain's CDR3 is CASTFATGPNSPLHF. The CDR3, as DNA: TGTGCCAGCACCTTCGCGACAGGGCCCAATTCACCCCTCCACTTT.

To note about this clone: Other DNA sequences of this sample code for an identical CDR3. V usage is TRBV7-2 and J usage is TRBJ2-5; TRBD2 aligns across 11 bases. The germline CDR1 and CDR2 sequences are SGHTA and FQGNSA. There are 16 residues in the CDR3. V trimming: 5 bases; J trimming: 0 bases; junction bases outside the gene matches: 5. CDR3: CASSLGLAGNQETQYF. CDR3 bases: TGTGCCAGCAGCCTAGGACTAGCGGGTAACCAAGAGACCCAGTACTTC.

This rearrangement joins TRBV28 to TRBJ2-7; 11 bases fit TRBD1. Trimming cost V 5 bases and J 3 bases; bases outside gene matches: 3. The germline V gene encodes CDR1 MDHEN and CDR2 SYDVKM. The CDR3 length is 14 residues. This chain's CDR3 is CASSAGTGGYEQYF. The CDR3 DNA reads TGTGCCAGCAGTGCCGGGACAGGGGGCTACGAGCAGTACTTC.

V is TRBV15 and J is TRBJ1-2; possibly TRBD1 for D (6 bases). Trimming took off 2 bases at V and 5 bases at J, with 18 bases between the two ends. Per the germline V gene, CDR1 is LNHNV and CDR2 is YYDKDF (reference sequence). The CDR3 totals 16 residues. The CDR3 loop is CATSRLTGKGLYGYTF. The CDR3 DNA reads TGTGCCACCAGCAGATTAACAGGGAAAGGGCTTTATGGCTACACCTTC.

As DNA, the CDR3 is TGCAGCGCGGGGGGACGGTTCAATGAAAAACTGTTTTTT. Translating gives CSAGGRFNEKLFF. The chain links TRBV29-1 to TRBJ1-4, with D possibly being TRBD1 (5 bases). Germline V gives CDR1 SQVTM, CDR2 ANQGSEA. V shed 7 bases and J shed 5 bases, with 14 bases lying between them. This CDR3 is built from 13 residues.

The V and J genes are TRBV24-1 and TRBJ2-3; 14 bases are a match to TRBD2. CDR1 KGHDR and CDR2 SFDVKD come from the germline V gene. CDR3 length equals 17 residues. The V segment lost 3 bases and the J segment 2 bases; nucleotides outside the gene matches: 3. CDR3 residues: CATSDRTSGRTTDTQYF. In DNA form, the CDR3 reads TGTGCCACCAGTGATCGGACTAGCGGGAGGACCACAGATACGCAGTATTTT.

This chain joins TRBV7-6 and TRBJ2-5; D might be TRBD2 (5 bases). The CDR3 consists of 15 residues. Germline CDR1 and CDR2: SGHVS and FNYEAQ. Trimming took 4 bases from V and 5 from J, leaving 17 bases between them. Here the CDR3 reads CASSYTGIRKETQYF. The CDR3, as DNA: TGTGCCAGCAGCTATACCGGGATTCGTAAGGAGACCCAGTACTTC.

The gene calls are TRBV15 and TRBJ1-3; D remains ambiguous. Deletions cut 2 bases from V and 5 bases from J, with 22 bases between. The germline gives CDR1 LNHNV, CDR2 YYDKDF (reference sequence). The CDR3 is 18 residues long. The CDR3: CATSRPFGGEFGRNTIYF. The CDR3 DNA is TGTGCCACCAGCAGACCCTTTGGTGGGGAATTTGGCCGAAACACCATATATTTT.

This chain links TRBV5-4 with TRBJ1-1; D gene ambiguous. Deletions cut 2 bases from V and 3 bases from J, with 11 bases between. This CDR3 has 14 residues. CDR1 and CDR2 (germline): SGHNT, YYREEE (reference sequence). For the CDR3, the DNA is TGTGCCAGCAGCTTAGGCGACGGCTACACTGAAGCTTTCTTT. It encodes CASSLGDGYTEAFF.

The chain has TRBV4-1 and TRBJ1-2, with a possible D match to TRBD1 (5 bases). V was clipped by 7 bases and J by 0 bases, with 12 bases between them. Germline-derived CDR1 and CDR2 are MGHRA and YSYEKL. The length of the CDR3 is 14 residues. CDR3 sequence: CASTVKTANYGYTF. The CDR3 DNA follows: TGCGCCAGCACCGTTAAGACAGCTAACTATGGCTACACCTTC.

The rearrangement links TRBV6-2 or TRBV6-3 to TRBJ1-1; D is uncertain. This CDR3 is built from 13 residues. In germline, CDR1 is MNHEY, CDR2 SVGEGT. V was shortened by 4 bases and J by 1 base, with 7 bases between the two germline ends. In DNA, the CDR3 is TGTGCCAGCAGTTCGACGGGGAACACTGAAGCTTTCTTT. This gives the protein CASSSTGNTEAFF.

A note on this clone: Within the sample, other DNA sequences also encode this same CDR3. The genes are TRBV6-2 or TRBV6-3 and TRBJ1-5; tentatively, D is TRBD1 (5 bases). Germline V lookup: CDR1 MNHEY, CDR2 SVGEGT. Trimming removed 0 bases at V and 5 bases at J, with 20 bases between. This CDR3 comprises 18 residues. Written as DNA, the CDR3 is TGTGCCAGCAGTTACTCCCTACAATCTTCAGGGACGGATCAGCCCCAGCATTTT. Amino acid sequence: CASSYSLQSSGTDQPQHF.